These T cell receptor beta chains were read from a single sample in a study of post-analysis software for immune sequencing data. TCRdb passed the PCR reads through MiXCR, listing each CDR3 protein once. This table holds approximately 360,000 distinct CDR3 sequences, 30% to 45% found once. Source material: blood. These receptors all come from a girl aged 5-17 years with multiple sclerosis. Each CDR3 is given with its conserved first and last residue. Fields, in order: CDR3 DNA, CDR3 protein, D gene, V gene, clone size, J gene. A D gene is named only where the DNA matches it firmly. For some rows the clone size is stated as once, few or many, or as a class when expanded; others skip it.

DNA: TGTGCCAGCAGCTTGGCCTCCGCAGGGCCCTCTCGGAGTAATGAGCAGTTCTTC
CDR3: CASSLASAGPSRSNEQFF
D: -
V: TRBV5-5
size: -
J: TRBJ2-1

DNA: TGTGCCAGCAGCCCGTGGCGAAACCGGGGAAATGAGCAGTTCTTC
CDR3: CASSPWRNRGNEQFF
D: -
V: TRBV7-8
size: few
J: TRBJ2-1

DNA: TGTGCCAGCAGCCGAACGGGACAGGGGCCCTACGAGCAGTACTTC
CDR3: CASSRTGQGPYEQYF
D: TRBD1
V: TRBV3-1
size: -
J: TRBJ2-7

DNA: TGTGCCAGCAGTTACTCAATGACGCTAATCGACGGTAGAACTGAAGCTTTCTTT
CDR3: CASSYSMTLIDGRTEAFF
D: -
V: TRBV6-2/TRBV6-3
size: -
J: TRBJ1-1

DNA: TGTGCCAGCTGGAACGGACCACCATACGAGCAGTACTTC
CDR3: CASWNGPPYEQYF
D: -
V: TRBV12-3/TRBV12-4
size: -
J: TRBJ2-7

DNA: TGTGCCAGCAGTCCCATACCGACGATCTACCTGGGGTACTTC
CDR3: CASSPIPTIYLGYF
D: -
V: TRBV27
size: few
J: TRBJ2-7

DNA: TGTGCCAGCAGTTCAGAACTAGCGGGGTGGCATGAGCAGTTCTTC
CDR3: CASSSELAGWHEQFF
D: TRBD2
V: TRBV4-2
size: -
J: TRBJ2-1

DNA: TGCGCCAGCAGCTCCCCCAGGACTAGCGGGGGGGCGGGGGAGCAGTTCTTC
CDR3: CASSSPRTSGGAGEQFF
D: TRBD2
V: TRBV4-1
size: few
J: TRBJ2-1

DNA: TGCGCCAGCAGCCAAGATAGAGGACAGGGATCCTACGAGCAGTACTTC
CDR3: CASSQDRGQGSYEQYF
D: TRBD1
V: TRBV4-3
size: -
J: TRBJ2-7

DNA: TGCAGTGCTAGAGGGACAGTACTAGCCAAAAACATTCAGTACTTC
CDR3: CSARGTVLAKNIQYF
D: -
V: TRBV20-1
size: few
J: TRBJ2-4

DNA: TGCAGTGCTAGATCCCCCGGACTAGCGGCACAAGAGACCCAGTACTTC
CDR3: CSARSPGLAAQETQYF
D: TRBD2
V: TRBV20-1
size: -
J: TRBJ2-5

DNA: TGTGCCAGCAGTTACTCTCTAAGCTCCTACAATGAGCAGTTCTTC
CDR3: CASSYSLSSYNEQFF
D: -
V: TRBV6-2/TRBV6-3
size: few
J: TRBJ2-1

DNA: TGTGCCAGCAGTAAGGGGGGTTACGATACGCAGTATTTT
CDR3: CASSKGGYDTQYF
D: -
V: TRBV25-1
size: few
J: TRBJ2-3

DNA: TGCGCCAGCAGCCTGGGACAGAAGAATAATTCACCCCTCCACTTT
CDR3: CASSLGQKNNSPLHF
D: TRBD1
V: TRBV5-1
size: few
J: TRBJ1-6

DNA: TGTGCCAGCAGCCGGACTATCGATGAGCAGTTCTTC
CDR3: CASSRTIDEQFF
D: -
V: TRBV12-3/TRBV12-4
size: -
J: TRBJ2-1

DNA: TGTGCCAGCAGCAAAGTGGAGGAACAGGGGGTCTCTGGGGCCAACGTCCTGACTTTC
CDR3: CASSKVEEQGVSGANVLTF
D: -
V: TRBV21-1
size: -
J: TRBJ2-6

DNA: TGCGCCAGCAGCTCTAGACAGGGATCTGGGGCCAACGTCCTGACTTTC
CDR3: CASSSRQGSGANVLTF
D: TRBD1
V: TRBV5-1
size: once
J: TRBJ2-6

DNA: TGTGCCACCTTGGCGTTCCGGGCCCTCTTTCATAATTCACCCCTCCACTTT
CDR3: CATLAFRALFHNSPLHF
D: -
V: TRBV24-1
size: few
J: TRBJ1-6

DNA: TGTGCCATCAGTGAGACAGGGGAAGACACAGATACGCAGTATTTT
CDR3: CAISETGEDTDTQYF
D: TRBD1
V: TRBV10-3
size: few
J: TRBJ2-3

DNA: TGTGCCAGCAGGTCCGACAGGGGTGATAATTCACCCCTCCACTTT
CDR3: CASRSDRGDNSPLHF
D: TRBD1
V: TRBV12-3/TRBV12-4
size: few
J: TRBJ1-6

DNA: TGTGCCAGCAGCCCCGCGGGGGGCCTAAAAGAGACCCAGTACTTC
CDR3: CASSPAGGLKETQYF
D: TRBD2
V: TRBV9
size: -
J: TRBJ2-5

DNA: TGCAGTGCTAGAGATCCCGGGACTAGCGGATACGAGCAGTACTTC
CDR3: CSARDPGTSGYEQYF
D: TRBD2
V: TRBV20-1
size: many
J: TRBJ2-7

DNA: TGTGCCAGCAGAGGCAGTCCCAATTCACCCCTCCACTTT
CDR3: CASRGSPNSPLHF
D: -
V: TRBV12-3/TRBV12-4
size: many
J: TRBJ1-6

DNA: TGCGCCAGCAGCAAGAACGTGGGGGGGGGGCCAGATACGCAGTATTTT
CDR3: CASSKNVGGGPDTQYF
D: -
V: TRBV5-1
size: -
J: TRBJ2-3

DNA: TGCGCCAGCACTCCCAACGCCGGAGATACGCAGTATTTT
CDR3: CASTPNAGDTQYF
D: -
V: TRBV10-2
size: few
J: TRBJ2-3

DNA: TGCGCCAGCAGCCCGGACGGACCCAATCAGCCCCAGCATTTT
CDR3: CASSPDGPNQPQHF
D: -
V: TRBV5-1
size: few
J: TRBJ1-5

DNA: TGCAGTGCTAGAGATCTAGCGAATTCCTACGAGCAGTACTTC
CDR3: CSARDLANSYEQYF
D: -
V: TRBV20-1
size: many
J: TRBJ2-7

DNA: TGTGCCAGCAGTTCTTACGGGAATGAGCAGTTCTTC
CDR3: CASSSYGNEQFF
D: -
V: TRBV7-3
size: -
J: TRBJ2-1

DNA: TGTGCCAGCAGCCAAGATAACGGGGGGGACACTGAAGCTTTCTTT
CDR3: CASSQDNGGDTEAFF
D: -
V: TRBV4-2
size: -
J: TRBJ1-1

DNA: TGTGCCAGCAGCCTATTTAGAGGGGAGACCCAGTACTTC
CDR3: CASSLFRGETQYF
D: -
V: TRBV3-1
size: -
J: TRBJ2-5

DNA: TGTGCCAGCAGCTTAGGGGCCTACGAGCAGTACTTC
CDR3: CASSLGAYEQYF
D: -
V: TRBV13
size: many
J: TRBJ2-7

DNA: TGTGCCAGCAGCCGGGACTTAGCCTACGAGCAGTACTTC
CDR3: CASSRDLAYEQYF
D: -
V: TRBV11-1
size: few
J: TRBJ2-7

DNA: TGTGCCAGCAGTTCACCTCGACGGAAAAACACCGGGGAGCTGTTTTTT
CDR3: CASSSPRRKNTGELFF
D: -
V: TRBV27
size: -
J: TRBJ2-2

DNA: TGTGCCAGCAGCTTGGTGGGGGAGATCACAGATACGCAGTATTTT
CDR3: CASSLVGEITDTQYF
D: -
V: TRBV7-9
size: -
J: TRBJ2-3

DNA: TGCAGTGCTAGGCGGCTCAACACTGAAGCTTTCTTT
CDR3: CSARRLNTEAFF
D: -
V: TRBV20-1
size: -
J: TRBJ1-1

DNA: TGTGCCGGCAGCCCCAGTGGGCCAGACAATTCACCCCTCCACTTT
CDR3: CAGSPSGPDNSPLHF
D: -
V: TRBV7-3
size: once
J: TRBJ1-6

DNA: TGTGCCAGCGCGCTTCGGTTCCTGATCTCAGATACGCAGTATTTT
CDR3: CASALRFLISDTQYF
D: -
V: TRBV27
size: -
J: TRBJ2-3

DNA: TGTGCCAGCAGCCTAACCGGGACAGGGAATCACGAGCAGTACTTC
CDR3: CASSLTGTGNHEQYF
D: TRBD1
V: TRBV7-8
size: -
J: TRBJ2-7

DNA: TGTGCCACCAGTGATTTGCCGCAGTCCGGGGAGCTGTTTTTT
CDR3: CATSDLPQSGELFF
D: -
V: TRBV24-1
size: -
J: TRBJ2-2